Below are 19 T cell receptor beta chains sequenced from a single sample in a study of response to subunit inactivated influenza vaccine (dated by TCRdb to between 2018 and 2020). The protocol used for the library was RT-PCR. Instrument on record: Illumina HiSeq 2500. TCRdb itself trimmed the public reads at Q25 with fastp, ran MiXCR and retained productive beta chains. Entries that share a CDR3 protein sequence are merged under the most common genes and DNA. For this sample the table gives 550,000 to 800,000 distinct CDR3 sequences, of which around a sixth were detected only once. About 9.9% of the sample is held by the ten biggest clonotypes. This specimen was PBMCs from blood, taken approximately 12 days after vaccination. The receptors were gathered from a man in his fifties who received an inactivated influenza vaccine. Donor details come from another sample of the same person, matched by shared clones.

To note about this clonotype: At one end, the junction sequence differs from germline, possibly due to a read error. V and J are TRBV25-1 and TRBJ2-1, with 8 bases fitting TRBD1. Germline CDR1 and CDR2: MGHDK and SYGVNS. CDR3 length equals 15 residues. CDR3 sequence: CASSESPRGLSEHFF. The CDR3 bases are TGTGCCAGCAGTGAATCCCCCAGGGGGCTAAGCGAGCATTTCTTC.

The V gene is TRBV6-1, the J gene TRBJ1-4; no firm D call. CDR1 is MNHNS, CDR2 SASEGT, per germline. V was shortened by 5 bases and J by 8 bases, with 15 bases between the two germline ends. The CDR3 is 14 amino acids. The CDR3 nucleotides read TGTGCCAGCAGTAGATTCAATTTGGGGGAAAAACTGTTTTTT. Protein sequence: CASSRFNLGEKLFF.

V and J are TRBV7-9 and TRBJ1-2; D gene ambiguous. Trimming left V 5 bases short and J 10 bases short, with 17 bases between. Germline V lookup: CDR1 SEHNR, CDR2 FQNEAQ (reference sequence). The CDR3 covers 13 residues. CDR3: CASSLGNAKSYTF. The CDR3 bases are TGTGCCAGCAGCCTGGGAAACGCCAAGTCCTACACCTTC.

The chain carries TRBV24-1 and TRBJ2-1; D gene unclear. The ends were cut back, 1 base at V and 4 bases at J, with 7 bases in the middle. Looked up from germline, CDR1 is KGHDR and CDR2 is SFDVKD. The CDR3 totals 14 residues. The CDR3 sequence: CATSDFAGYNEQFF. For the CDR3, the DNA is TGTGCCACCAGTGATTTTGCAGGTTACAATGAGCAGTTCTTC.

This clonotype was seen a handful of times. The CDR3 here is CASSARSQETQYF. CDR3 DNA: TGTGCCAGCAGCGCCCGGTCCCAAGAGACCCAGTACTTC. The chain uses TRBV7-2 and TRBJ2-5, with D unresolved. V was pared by 5 bases and J by 1 base, with 8 bases between. CDR1 is SGHTA, CDR2 FQGNSA, per germline. The CDR3 is 13 residues long.

This chain uses TRBV15 with TRBJ1-5; D is uncertain. The length of the CDR3 is 14 residues. V lost 7 bases, J lost 1 base, and 11 bases lay in between. Germline-derived CDR1 and CDR2 are LNHNV and YYDKDF (reference sequence). CDR3 coding DNA: TGTGCCACCAACTGGAGGGCGAGCAATCAGCCCCAGCATTTT. Translation gives CATNWRASNQPQHF.

This chain links TRBV6-1 with TRBJ2-6; TRBD1 might be the D (6 bases). Germline CDR1 MNHNS, CDR2 SASEGT. Between the trimmed V and J ends, which lost 7 bases and 4 bases, there was a span of 17 bases. This CDR3 is 16 amino acids long. CDR3 in amino acids: CASTQRPGVGANVLTF. Written as DNA, the CDR3 is TGTGCCAGCACCCAAAGGCCAGGGGTCGGGGCCAACGTCCTGACTTTC.

This chain connects TRBV2 to TRBJ2-3; 15 bases line up with TRBD2. Per the germline V gene, CDR1 is SNHLY and CDR2 is FYNNEI. The length of the CDR3 is 16 residues. The V segment lost 5 bases and the J segment 9 bases; nucleotides outside the gene matches: 9. CDR3 residues: CASSPGTSGRFVTQYF. In DNA form, the CDR3 reads TGTGCCAGCAGTCCCGGGACTAGCGGGAGGTTCGTAACGCAGTATTTT.

This clonotype was detected a few times. This sequence joins TRBV2 and TRBJ1-1, with 9 bases that match TRBD1. From germline, CDR1 is SNHLY and CDR2 FYNNEI. This CDR3 has 16 residues. V trimming: 5 bases; J trimming: 0 bases; junction bases outside the gene matches: 7. The CDR3 nucleotides read TGTGCCAGCAGTCCACGGGACAGGGTTATGAACACTGAAGCTTTCTTT. Its translation: CASSPRDRVMNTEAFF. Filled out from reference TRBV2 and TRBJ1-1, the complete variable domain reads EPEVTQTPSHQVTQMGQEVILRCVPISNHLYFYWYRQILGQKVEFLVSFYNNEISEKSEIFDDQFSVERPDGSNFTLKIRSTKLEDSAMYFCASSPRDRVMNTEAFFGQGTRLTVV.

V gene TRBV4-3 combines with J gene TRBJ2-6; D is possibly TRBD2 (5 bases). V shed 3 bases and J shed 0 bases, with 9 bases lying between them. Germline V gene data show CDR1 as LGHNA and CDR2 as YSLEER. The CDR3 covers 16 residues. In DNA form, the CDR3 reads TGCGCCAGCAGCCACTGGGAGAGCTCTGGGGCCAACGTCCTGACTTTC. Translation: CASSHWESSGANVLTF.

The chain combines TRBV4-2 with TRBJ2-3; D gene uncertain. The CDR3 covers 16 residues. CDR1 is LGHNA, CDR2 YNFKEQ, per germline. V dropped 4 bases and J dropped 1 base, with 15 bases sitting between them. CDR3 bases: TGTGCCAGCAGCCCATCCCTCTTGGAAGGCACAGATACGCAGTATTTT. It yields the protein CASSPSLLEGTDTQYF.

The chain has TRBV7-9 and TRBJ2-4; possible D gene TRBD1, 6 bases. The CDR3 sequence is 12 residues long. V was cut by 8 bases and J by 4 bases, with 9 bases left in between. Germline V gene sequence: CDR1 SEHNR, CDR2 FQNEAQ (reference sequence). CDR3 DNA: TGTGCCAGCCAAGACAGGAAAAACATTCAGTACTTC. It encodes CASQDRKNIQYF.

There are many counts of this clonotype. The CDR3 sequence: CASSTDRGPVGELFF. In nucleotides, the CDR3 is TGCGCCAGCAGCACGGACAGGGGGCCTGTCGGGGAGCTGTTTTTT. The V and J genes are TRBV5-1 and TRBJ2-2; TRBD1 aligns across 11 bases. J gave up 7 bases and V 4 bases, and 6 bases lay outside the gene matches. Germline values: CDR1 SGHRS, CDR2 YFSETQ. The CDR3 extends over 15 amino acids.

In its sample, this clonotype was seen many times. V gene TRBV29-1 combines with J gene TRBJ2-1, with TRBD2 as a possible D gene (6 bases). This CDR3 is built from 12 residues. CDR1 SQVTM and CDR2 ANQGSEA come from the germline V gene. The CDR3 DNA is TGCGGGGGGTCCAGCTCCTACAATGAGCAGTTCTTC. This gives the protein CGGSSSYNEQFF.

This sequence joins TRBV7-2 and TRBJ2-1, with 9 bases that match TRBD2. Germline CDR1 reads SGHTA; CDR2 reads FQGNSA. Trimming cost V 7 bases and J 6 bases; bases outside gene matches: 10. This CDR3 region has 15 residues. CDR3 loop: CASTSGTSNRNEQFF. DNA for the CDR3: TGTGCCAGCACCTCCGGGACTAGCAACCGCAATGAGCAGTTCTTC.

This clonotype came up many times. The chain joins TRBV6-2 or TRBV6-3 to TRBJ1-1; D call uncertain. CDR3 size: 10 residues. Germline V CDR1 and CDR2: MNHEY, SVGEGT. Trimming removed 6 bases at V and 1 base at J, with 0 bases between. CDR3 sequence reads: CASRNTEAFF. The DNA of the CDR3 is TGTGCCAGCAGGAACACTGAAGCTTTCTTT.

V is TRBV7-2 and J is TRBJ2-7; the D is unclear. The germline V gene has CDR1 SGHTA and CDR2 FQGNSA. The CDR3 totals 13 residues. Trimming took 0 bases from V and 3 from J, leaving 6 bases between them. The CDR3 here is CASSLAPRYEQYF. The CDR3 DNA follows: TGTGCCAGCAGCTTAGCGCCCCGCTACGAGCAGTACTTC.

As DNA, the CDR3 is TGTGCCAGCAGCTTAGAGCGGAGACCCAATGAGCAGTTCTTC. Its protein is CASSLERRPNEQFF. The V gene is TRBV11-3, the J gene TRBJ2-1; D is undetermined. The CDR3 sequence is 14 residues long. Germline V gene lookup returns CDR1 SGHNT and CDR2 YENEEA. Trimming pared 0 bases from V and 6 bases from J, leaving 9 bases between.

This clonotype was detected once. The chain joins TRBV15 to TRBJ2-3; D unresolved. CDR3 length equals 14 residues. The germline V gene has CDR1 LNHNV and CDR2 YYDKDF (reference sequence). V lost 4 bases and J 5 bases, leaving 13 bases between the germline ends. In DNA, the CDR3 is TGTGCCACCAGCACTCGACACGCCGTAGATACGCAGTATTTT. Its translation: CATSTRHAVDTQYF. Drawing the rest from reference TRBV15 and TRBJ2-3, the complete variable domain is DAMVIQNPRYQVTQFGKPVTLSCSQTLNHNVMYWYQQKSSQAPKLLFHYYDKDFNNEADTPDNFQSRRPNTSFCFLDIRSPGLGDTAMYLCATSTRHAVDTQYFGPGTRLTVL.